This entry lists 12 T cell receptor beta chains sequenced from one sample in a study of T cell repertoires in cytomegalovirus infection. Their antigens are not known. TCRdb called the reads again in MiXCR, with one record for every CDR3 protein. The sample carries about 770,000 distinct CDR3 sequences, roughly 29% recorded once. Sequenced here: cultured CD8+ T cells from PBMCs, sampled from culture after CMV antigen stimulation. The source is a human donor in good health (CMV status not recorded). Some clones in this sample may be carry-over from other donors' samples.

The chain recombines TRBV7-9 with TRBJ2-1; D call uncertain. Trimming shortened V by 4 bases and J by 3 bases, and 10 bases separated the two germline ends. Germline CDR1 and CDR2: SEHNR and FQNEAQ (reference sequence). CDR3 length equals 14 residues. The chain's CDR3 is CASSSARGYNEQFF. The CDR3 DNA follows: TGTGCCAGCAGCTCCGCCCGCGGCTACAATGAGCAGTTCTTC.

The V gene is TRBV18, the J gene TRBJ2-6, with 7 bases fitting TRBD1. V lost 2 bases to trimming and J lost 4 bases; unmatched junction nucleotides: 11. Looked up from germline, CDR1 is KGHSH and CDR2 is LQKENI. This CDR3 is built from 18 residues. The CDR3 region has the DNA TGTGCCAGCTCACCAAGACCTGGACAGGCGGCCGGGGCCAACGTCCTGACTTTC. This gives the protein CASSPRPGQAAGANVLTF.

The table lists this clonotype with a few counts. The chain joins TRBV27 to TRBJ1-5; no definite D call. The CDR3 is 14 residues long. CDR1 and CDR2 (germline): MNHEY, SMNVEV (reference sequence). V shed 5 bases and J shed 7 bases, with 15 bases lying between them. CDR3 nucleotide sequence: TGTGCCAGCAGTCTCTCCAATATGTGGCAGCCCCAGCATTTT. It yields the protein CASSLSNMWQPQHF.

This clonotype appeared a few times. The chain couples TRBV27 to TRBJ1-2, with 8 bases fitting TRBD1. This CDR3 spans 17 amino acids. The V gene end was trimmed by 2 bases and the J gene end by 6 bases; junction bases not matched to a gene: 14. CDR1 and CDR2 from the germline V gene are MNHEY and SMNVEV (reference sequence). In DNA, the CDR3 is TGTGCCAGCAGTTTAGGGTACACGGGCAGGGGGCAGAATGGCTACACCTTC. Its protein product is CASSLGYTGRGQNGYTF.

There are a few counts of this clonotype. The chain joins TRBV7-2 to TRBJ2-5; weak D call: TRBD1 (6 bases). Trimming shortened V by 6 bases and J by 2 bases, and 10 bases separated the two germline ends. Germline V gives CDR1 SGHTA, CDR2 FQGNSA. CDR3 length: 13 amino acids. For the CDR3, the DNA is TGTGCCAGCAGAGAGGACAGTCAAGAGACCCAGTACTTC. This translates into CASREDSQETQYF.

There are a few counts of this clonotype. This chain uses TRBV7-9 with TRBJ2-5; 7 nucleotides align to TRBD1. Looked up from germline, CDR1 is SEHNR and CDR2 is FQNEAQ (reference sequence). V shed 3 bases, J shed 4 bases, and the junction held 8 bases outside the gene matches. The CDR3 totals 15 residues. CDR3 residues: CASSFNRGRGETQYF. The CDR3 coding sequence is TGTGCCAGCAGCTTCAACAGGGGCCGGGGAGAGACCCAGTACTTC.

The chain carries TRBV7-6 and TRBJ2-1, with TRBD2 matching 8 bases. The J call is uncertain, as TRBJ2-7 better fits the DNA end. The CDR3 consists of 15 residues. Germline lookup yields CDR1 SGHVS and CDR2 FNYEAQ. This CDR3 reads CASSITGGGHNEQYF. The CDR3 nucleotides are TGTGCCAGCTCTATAACGGGGGGGGGACACAATGAGCAGTACTTC.

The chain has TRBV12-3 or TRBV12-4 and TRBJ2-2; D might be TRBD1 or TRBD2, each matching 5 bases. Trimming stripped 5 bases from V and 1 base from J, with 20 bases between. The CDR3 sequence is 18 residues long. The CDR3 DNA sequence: TGTGCCAGCAGTCCTTCCGAGGCCGGGGCGGAGAACACCGGGGAGCTGTTTTTT. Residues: CASSPSEAGAENTGELFF.

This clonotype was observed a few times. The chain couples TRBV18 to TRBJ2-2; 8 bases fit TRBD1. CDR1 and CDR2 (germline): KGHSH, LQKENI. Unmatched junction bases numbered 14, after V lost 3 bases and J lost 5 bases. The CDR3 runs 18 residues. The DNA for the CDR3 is TGTGCCAGCTCACCGCTCCCGACAGGGGACGAGCGGACCGGGGAGCTGTTTTTT. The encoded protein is CASSPLPTGDERTGELFF.

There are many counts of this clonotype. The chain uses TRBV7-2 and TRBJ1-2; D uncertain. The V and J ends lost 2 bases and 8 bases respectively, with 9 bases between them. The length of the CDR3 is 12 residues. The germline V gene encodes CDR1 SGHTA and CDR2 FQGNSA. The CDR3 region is CASSLRPDGYTF. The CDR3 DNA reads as TGTGCCAGCAGCTTAAGGCCAGACGGCTACACCTTC. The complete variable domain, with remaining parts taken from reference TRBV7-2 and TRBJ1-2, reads GAGVSQSPSNKVTEKGKDVELRCDPISGHTALYWYRQSLGQGLEFLIYFQGNSAPDKSGLPSDRFSAERTGGSVSTLTIQRTQQEDSAVYLCASSLRPDGYTFGSGTRLTVV.

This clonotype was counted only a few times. The chain's CDR3 is CASSALGLSSTDTQYF. Here the CDR3 DNA reads TGTGCCAGCAGCGCCCTCGGACTTTCTAGCACAGATACGCAGTATTTT. The chain has TRBV7-8 and TRBJ2-3; perhaps TRBD2 as D (5 bases). The germline gives CDR1 SGHVS, CDR2 FQNEAQ. V lost 5 bases and J lost 0, with 15 bases in between. CDR3 length: 16 amino acids.

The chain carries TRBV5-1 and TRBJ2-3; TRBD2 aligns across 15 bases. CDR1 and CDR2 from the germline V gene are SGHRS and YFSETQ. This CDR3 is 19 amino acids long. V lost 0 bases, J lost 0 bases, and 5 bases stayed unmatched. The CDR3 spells CASSLVGLAGGLSTDTQYF. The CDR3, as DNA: TGCGCCAGCAGCTTGGTTGGACTAGCGGGGGGGCTGAGCACAGATACGCAGTATTTT.